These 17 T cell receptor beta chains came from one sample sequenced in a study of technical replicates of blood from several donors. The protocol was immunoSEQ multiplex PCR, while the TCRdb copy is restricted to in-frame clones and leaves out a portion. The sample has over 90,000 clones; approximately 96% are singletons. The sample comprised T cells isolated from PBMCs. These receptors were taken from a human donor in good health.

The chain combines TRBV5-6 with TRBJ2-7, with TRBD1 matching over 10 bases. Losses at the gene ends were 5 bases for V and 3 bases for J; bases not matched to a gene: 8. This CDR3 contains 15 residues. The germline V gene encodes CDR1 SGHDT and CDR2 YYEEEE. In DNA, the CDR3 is TGTGCCAGCAGTAAGACAGGGGGCGCCTTCTACGAGCAGTACTTC. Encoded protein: CASSKTGGAFYEQYF.

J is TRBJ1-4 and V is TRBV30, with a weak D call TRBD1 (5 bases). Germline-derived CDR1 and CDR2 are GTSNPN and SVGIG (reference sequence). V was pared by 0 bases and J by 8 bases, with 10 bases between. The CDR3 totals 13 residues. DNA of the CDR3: TGTGCCTGGAGTGTATGGACAAGAGAAAAACTGTTTTTT. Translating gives CAWSVWTREKLFF. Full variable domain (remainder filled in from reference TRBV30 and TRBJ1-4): SQTIHQWPATLVQPVGSPLSLECTVEGTSNPNLYWYRQAAGRGLQLLFYSVGIGQISSEVPQNLSASRPQDRQFILSSKKLLLSDSGFYLCAWSVWTREKLFFGSGTQLSVL.

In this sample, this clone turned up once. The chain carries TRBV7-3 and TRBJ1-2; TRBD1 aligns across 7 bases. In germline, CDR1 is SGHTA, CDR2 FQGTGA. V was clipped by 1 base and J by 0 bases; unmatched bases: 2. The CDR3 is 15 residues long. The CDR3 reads CASSLRDRANYGYTF. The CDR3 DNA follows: TGTGCCAGCAGCTTAAGGGACAGAGCTAACTATGGCTACACCTTC.

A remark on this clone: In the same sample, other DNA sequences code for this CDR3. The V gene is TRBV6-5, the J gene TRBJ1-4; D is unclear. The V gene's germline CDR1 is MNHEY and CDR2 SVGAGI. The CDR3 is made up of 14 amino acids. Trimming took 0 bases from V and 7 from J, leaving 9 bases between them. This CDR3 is CASSYSTLGEKLFF. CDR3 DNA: TGTGCCAGCAGTTACTCGACTCTGGGTGAAAAACTGTTTTTT.

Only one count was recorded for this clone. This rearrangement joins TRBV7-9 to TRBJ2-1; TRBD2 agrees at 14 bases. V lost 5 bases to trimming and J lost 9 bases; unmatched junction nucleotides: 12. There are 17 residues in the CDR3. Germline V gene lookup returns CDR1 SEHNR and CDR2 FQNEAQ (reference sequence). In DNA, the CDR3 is TGTGCCAGCAGCGCAGGGACTAGCGGGAGCATAGCGGCTGAGCAGTTCTTC. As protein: CASSAGTSGSIAAEQFF.

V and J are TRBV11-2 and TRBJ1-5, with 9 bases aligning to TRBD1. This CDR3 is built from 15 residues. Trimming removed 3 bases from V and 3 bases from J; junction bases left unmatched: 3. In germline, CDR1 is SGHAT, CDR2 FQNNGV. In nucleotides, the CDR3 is TGTGCCAGCAGCTTCGGGACAGGGCACAATCAGCCCCAGCATTTT. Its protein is CASSFGTGHNQPQHF.

CDR3 in amino acids: CASSDPGLAGGLREQYF. The CDR3 bases are TGTGCCAGCAGTGATCCGGGACTAGCGGGAGGGCTAAGAGAGCAGTACTTC. V and J are TRBV25-1 and TRBJ2-7; 16 bases fit TRBD2. Losses at the gene ends were 3 bases for V and 7 bases for J; bases not matched to a gene: 9. Germline lookup yields CDR1 MGHDK and CDR2 SYGVNS. The CDR3 length is 17 residues.

In DNA form, the CDR3 reads TGTGCCAGCAGCTTTGCAGGAAGCACTGAAGCTTTCTTT. Translating it yields CASSFAGSTEAFF. V is TRBV7-3 and J is TRBJ1-1; D is ambiguous. CDR1 and CDR2 from the germline V gene are SGHTA and FQGTGA. The CDR3 loop spans 13 amino acids. V gave up 3 bases and J gave up 4 bases, with 9 bases separating them.

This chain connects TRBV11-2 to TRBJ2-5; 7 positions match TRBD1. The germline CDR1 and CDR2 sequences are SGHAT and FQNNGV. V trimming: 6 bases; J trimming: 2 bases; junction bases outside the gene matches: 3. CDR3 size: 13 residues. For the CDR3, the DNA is TGTGCCAGCAGGAGGGGACAGCAAGAGACCCAGTACTTC. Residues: CASRRGQQETQYF.

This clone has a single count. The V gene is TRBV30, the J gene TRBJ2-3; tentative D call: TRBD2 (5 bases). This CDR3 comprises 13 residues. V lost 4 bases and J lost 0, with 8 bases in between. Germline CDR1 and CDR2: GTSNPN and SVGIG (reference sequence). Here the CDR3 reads CAWTRTSTDTQYF. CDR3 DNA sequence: TGTGCCTGGACCCGGACTAGCACAGATACGCAGTATTTT.

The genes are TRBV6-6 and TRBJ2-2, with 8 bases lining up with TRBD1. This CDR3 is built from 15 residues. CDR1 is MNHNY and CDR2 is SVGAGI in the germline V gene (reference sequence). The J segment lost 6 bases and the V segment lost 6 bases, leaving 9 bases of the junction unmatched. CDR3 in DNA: TGTGCCAGCAGCTCGAAGACAGGGGAGGCCGGGGAGCTGTTTTTT. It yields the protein CASSSKTGEAGELFF.

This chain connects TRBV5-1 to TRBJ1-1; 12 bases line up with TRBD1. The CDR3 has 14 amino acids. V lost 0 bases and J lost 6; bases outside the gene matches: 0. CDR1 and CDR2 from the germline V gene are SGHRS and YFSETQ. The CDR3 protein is CASSLGDRGPEAFF. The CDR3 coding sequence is TGCGCCAGCAGCTTGGGGGACAGGGGGCCTGAAGCTTTCTTT.

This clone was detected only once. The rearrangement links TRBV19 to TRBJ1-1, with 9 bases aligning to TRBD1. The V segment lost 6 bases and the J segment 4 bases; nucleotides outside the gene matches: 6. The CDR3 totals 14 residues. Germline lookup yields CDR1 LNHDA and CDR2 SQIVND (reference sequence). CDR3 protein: CASRLGTGLTEAFF. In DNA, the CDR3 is TGTGCCAGTAGACTGGGGACAGGGCTCACTGAAGCTTTCTTT.

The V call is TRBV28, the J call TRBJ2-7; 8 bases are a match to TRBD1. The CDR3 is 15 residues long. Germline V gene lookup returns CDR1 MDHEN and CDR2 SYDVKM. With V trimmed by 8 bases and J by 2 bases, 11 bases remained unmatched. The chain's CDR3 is CASLPQGAVAYEQYF. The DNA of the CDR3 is TGTGCCAGCCTCCCTCAGGGGGCGGTAGCCTACGAGCAGTACTTC.

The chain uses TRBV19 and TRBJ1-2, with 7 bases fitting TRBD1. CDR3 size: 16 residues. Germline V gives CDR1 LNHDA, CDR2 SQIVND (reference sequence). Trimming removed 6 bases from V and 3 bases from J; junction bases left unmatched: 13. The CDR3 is CASSLWDSLRDYGYTF. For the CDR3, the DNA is TGTGCCAGTAGCCTCTGGGACAGTCTAAGGGACTATGGCTACACCTTC.

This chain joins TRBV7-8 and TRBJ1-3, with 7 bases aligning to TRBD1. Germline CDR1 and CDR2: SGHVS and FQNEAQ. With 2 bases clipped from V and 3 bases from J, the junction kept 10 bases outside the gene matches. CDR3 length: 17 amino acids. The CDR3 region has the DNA TGTGCCAGCAGCTTACTAGGGGGCGGTGGAGGTGGAAACACCATATATTTT. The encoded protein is CASSLLGGGGGGNTIYF.

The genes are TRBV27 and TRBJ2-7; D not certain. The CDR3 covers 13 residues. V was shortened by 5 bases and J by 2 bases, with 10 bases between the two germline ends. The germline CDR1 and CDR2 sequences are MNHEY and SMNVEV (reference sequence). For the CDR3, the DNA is TGTGCCAGCAGTCTTGACTCCGCCTACGAGCAGTACTTC. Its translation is CASSLDSAYEQYF.